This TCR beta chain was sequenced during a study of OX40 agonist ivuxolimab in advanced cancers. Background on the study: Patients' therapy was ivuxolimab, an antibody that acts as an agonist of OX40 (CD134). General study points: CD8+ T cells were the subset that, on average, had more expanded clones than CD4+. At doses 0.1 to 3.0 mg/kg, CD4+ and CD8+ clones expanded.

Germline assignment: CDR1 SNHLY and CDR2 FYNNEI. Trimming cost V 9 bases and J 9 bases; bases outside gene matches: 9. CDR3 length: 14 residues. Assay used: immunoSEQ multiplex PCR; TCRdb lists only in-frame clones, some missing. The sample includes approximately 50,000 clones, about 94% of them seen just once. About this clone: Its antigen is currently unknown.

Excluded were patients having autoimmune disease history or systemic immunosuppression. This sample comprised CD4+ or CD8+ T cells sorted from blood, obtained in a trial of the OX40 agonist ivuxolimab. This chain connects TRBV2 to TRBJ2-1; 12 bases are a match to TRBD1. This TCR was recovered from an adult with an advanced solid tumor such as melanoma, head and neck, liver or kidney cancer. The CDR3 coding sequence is TGTGCCAGTTCAGGGGACAGGGGGCGGATTGAGCAGTTCTTC. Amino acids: CASSGDRGRIEQFF.